Sequencing of this T cell receptor beta chain was carried out in a study of beta chain features in type 1 diabetes. Broader study findings: Insertions at VDJ junctions were less frequent in type 1 diabetes patients. These patients also deleted more nucleotides at the same junctions. Significant though moderate, a shortening of TCRB CDR3s appeared in all four CD4+ subsets of Type 1 diabetes patients.

In regard to this clone: Antigen unknown.

V dropped 7 bases and J dropped 2 bases, with 15 bases sitting between them. The CDR3 has 14 amino acids. In germline, CDR1 is SGHTA, CDR2 FQGNSA. The investigators reverse transcribed all of the isolated RNA, so they sequenced expressed TCRB transcripts. Several million reads were obtained on average from naive, central memory and regulatory T cell samples. TCRdb's copy holds only in-frame clones and misses some; the assay was immunoSEQ multiplex PCR. The sample contains nearly 700,000 clones, 10% to 15% of which appear only once. The chain combines TRBV7-2 with TRBJ2-7; D unclear. The source of this sequence is a man between 18 and 29 years old with type 1 diabetes. Sequenced material: naive CD4+ T cells from blood. CDR3 nucleotides: TGTGCCAGCACCAACTACCGATCTCCCTACGAGCAGTACTTC. Its protein is CASTNYRSPYEQYF.